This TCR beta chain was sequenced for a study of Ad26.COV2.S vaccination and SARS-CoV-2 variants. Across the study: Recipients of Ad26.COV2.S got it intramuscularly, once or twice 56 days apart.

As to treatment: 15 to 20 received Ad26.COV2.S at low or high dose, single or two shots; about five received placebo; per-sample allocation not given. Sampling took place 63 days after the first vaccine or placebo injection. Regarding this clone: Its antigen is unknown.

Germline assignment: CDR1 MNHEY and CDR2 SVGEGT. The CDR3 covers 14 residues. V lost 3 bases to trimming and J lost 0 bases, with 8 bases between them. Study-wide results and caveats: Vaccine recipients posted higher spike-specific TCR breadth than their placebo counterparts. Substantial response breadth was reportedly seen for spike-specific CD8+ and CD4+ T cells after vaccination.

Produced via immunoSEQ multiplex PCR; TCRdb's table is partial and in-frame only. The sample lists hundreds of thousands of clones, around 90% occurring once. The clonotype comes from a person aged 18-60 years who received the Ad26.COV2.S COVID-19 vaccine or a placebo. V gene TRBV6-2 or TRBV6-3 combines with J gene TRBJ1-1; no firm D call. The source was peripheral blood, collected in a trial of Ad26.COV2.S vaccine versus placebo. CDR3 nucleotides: TGTGCCAGCAGTTATAGCAGACTGAACACTGAAGCTTTCTTT. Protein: CASSYSRLNTEAFF.